The source of this TCR beta chain is a study of graft-versus-host responses after intestinal transplantation. At the level of the study: Every recipient underwent anti-thymocyte globulin induction, then tacrolimus and steroids for two to four years.

Study results and limitations: Recipient bone marrow held GvH clones, some seen earlier in ileum or blood.

In regard to this clone: Its antigen is not known.

This table comes from immunoSEQ multiplex PCR, and its TCRdb copy is limited to in-frame clones, with some not included. Found here are approximately 75,000 clones, 90% of them singletons; the top ten hold less than 5%. CDR1 and CDR2 from the germline V gene are LNHNV and YYDKDF (reference sequence). The V segment lost 3 bases and the J segment 5 bases; nucleotides outside the gene matches: 6. The CDR3 is 15 amino acids. This receptor was identified in a human donor who was the organ donor for an intestinal transplant. The chain couples TRBV15 to TRBJ1-1; 10 positions agree with TRBD1. Source: unstimulated CD8+ T cells sorted from spleen or lymph node cells, taken before transplant. The CDR3 bases are TGTGCCACCAGCAGTGACCGGGACAGGGGTACTGAAGCTTTCTTT. It yields the protein CATSSDRDRGTEAFF.